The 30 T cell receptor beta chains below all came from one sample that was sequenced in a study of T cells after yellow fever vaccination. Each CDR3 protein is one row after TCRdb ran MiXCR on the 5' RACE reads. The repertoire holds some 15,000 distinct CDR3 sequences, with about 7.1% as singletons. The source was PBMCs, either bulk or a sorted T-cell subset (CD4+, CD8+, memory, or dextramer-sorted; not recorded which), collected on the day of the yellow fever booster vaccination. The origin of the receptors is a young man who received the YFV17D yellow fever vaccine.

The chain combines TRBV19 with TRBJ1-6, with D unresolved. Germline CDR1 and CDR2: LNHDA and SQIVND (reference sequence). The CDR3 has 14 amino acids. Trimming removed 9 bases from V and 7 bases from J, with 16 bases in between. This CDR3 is CASRTVNANSPLHF. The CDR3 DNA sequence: TGTGCCAGCAGAACAGTAAACGCCAATTCACCCCTCCACTTT.

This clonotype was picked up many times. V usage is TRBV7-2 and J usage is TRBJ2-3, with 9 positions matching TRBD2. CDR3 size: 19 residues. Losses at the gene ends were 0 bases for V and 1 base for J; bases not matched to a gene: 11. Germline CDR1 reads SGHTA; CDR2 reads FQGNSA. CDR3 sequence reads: CASSLARFGGGARTDTQYF. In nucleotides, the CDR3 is TGTGCCAGCAGCTTAGCGAGATTCGGCGGGGGGGCTCGCACAGATACGCAGTATTTT.

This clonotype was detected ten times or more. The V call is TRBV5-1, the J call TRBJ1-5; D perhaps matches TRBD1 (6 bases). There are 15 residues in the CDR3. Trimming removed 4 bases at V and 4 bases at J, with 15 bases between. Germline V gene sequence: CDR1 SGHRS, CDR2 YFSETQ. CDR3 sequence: CASSPAGHLNQPQHF. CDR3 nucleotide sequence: TGCGCCAGCAGCCCGGCGGGACACCTGAATCAGCCCCAGCATTTT.

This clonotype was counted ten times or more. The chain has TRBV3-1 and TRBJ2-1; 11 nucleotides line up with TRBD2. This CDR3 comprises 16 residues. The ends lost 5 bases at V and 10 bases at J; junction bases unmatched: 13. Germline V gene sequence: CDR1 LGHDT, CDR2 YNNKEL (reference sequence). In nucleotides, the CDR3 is TGTGCCAGCAGCACCCGACTAGCGGGGTTGGGTGAGGAGCAGTTCTTC. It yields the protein CASSTRLAGLGEEQFF.

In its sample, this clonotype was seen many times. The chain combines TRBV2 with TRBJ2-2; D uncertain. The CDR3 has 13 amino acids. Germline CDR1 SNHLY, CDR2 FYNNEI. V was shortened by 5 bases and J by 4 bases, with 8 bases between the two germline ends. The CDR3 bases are TGTGCCAGCAGTTCCCCCGGCACCGGGGAGCTGTTTTTT. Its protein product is CASSSPGTGELFF.

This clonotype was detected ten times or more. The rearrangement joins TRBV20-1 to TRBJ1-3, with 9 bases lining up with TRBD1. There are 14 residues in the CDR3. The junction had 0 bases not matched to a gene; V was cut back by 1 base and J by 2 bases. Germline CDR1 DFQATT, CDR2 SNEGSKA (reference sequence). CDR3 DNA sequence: TGCAGTGCTAGAGGGACAGGGGCTGGAAACACCATATATTTT. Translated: CSARGTGAGNTIYF.

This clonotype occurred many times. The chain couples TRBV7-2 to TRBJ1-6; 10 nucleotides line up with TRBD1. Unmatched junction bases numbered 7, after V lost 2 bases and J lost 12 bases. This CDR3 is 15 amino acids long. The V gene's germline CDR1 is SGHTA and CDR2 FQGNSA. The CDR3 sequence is CASSLMVGQGEPLHF. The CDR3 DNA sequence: TGTGCCAGCAGCTTAATGGTCGGACAGGGGGAACCCCTCCACTTT.

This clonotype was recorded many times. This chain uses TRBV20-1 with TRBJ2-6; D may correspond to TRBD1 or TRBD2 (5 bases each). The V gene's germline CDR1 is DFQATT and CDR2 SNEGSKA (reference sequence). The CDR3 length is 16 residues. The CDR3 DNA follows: TGCAGCGTATTTTCGGGACCCACCTCTGGGGCCAACGTCCTGACTTTC. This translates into CSVFSGPTSGANVLTF.

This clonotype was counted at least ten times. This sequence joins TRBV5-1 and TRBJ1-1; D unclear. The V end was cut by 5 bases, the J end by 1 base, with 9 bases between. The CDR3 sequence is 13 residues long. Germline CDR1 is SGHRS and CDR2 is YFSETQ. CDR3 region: CASSQSGNTEAFF. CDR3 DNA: TGCGCCAGCAGTCAGTCAGGGAACACTGAAGCTTTCTTT.

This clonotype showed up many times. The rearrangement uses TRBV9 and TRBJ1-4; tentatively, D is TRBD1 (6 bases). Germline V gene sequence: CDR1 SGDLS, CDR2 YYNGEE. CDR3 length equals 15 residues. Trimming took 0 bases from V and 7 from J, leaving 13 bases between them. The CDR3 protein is CASSVEAGVGEKLFF. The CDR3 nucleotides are TGTGCCAGCAGCGTAGAGGCAGGGGTCGGTGAAAAACTGTTTTTT.

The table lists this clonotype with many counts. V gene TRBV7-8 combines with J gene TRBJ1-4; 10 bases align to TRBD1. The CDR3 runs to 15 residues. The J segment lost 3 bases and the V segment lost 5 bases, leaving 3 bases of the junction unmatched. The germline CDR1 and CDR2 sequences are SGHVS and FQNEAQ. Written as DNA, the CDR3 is TGTGCCAGCAGCCGACAGGGGGCGGCTAATGAAAAACTGTTTTTT. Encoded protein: CASSRQGAANEKLFF.

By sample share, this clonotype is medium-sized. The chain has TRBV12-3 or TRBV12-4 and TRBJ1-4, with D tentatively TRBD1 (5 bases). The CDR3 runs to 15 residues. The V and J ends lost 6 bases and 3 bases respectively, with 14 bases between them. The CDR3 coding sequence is TGTGCCAGCAGGCGGTCTCGGGACGCTAATGAAAAACTGTTTTTT. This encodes CASRRSRDANEKLFF.

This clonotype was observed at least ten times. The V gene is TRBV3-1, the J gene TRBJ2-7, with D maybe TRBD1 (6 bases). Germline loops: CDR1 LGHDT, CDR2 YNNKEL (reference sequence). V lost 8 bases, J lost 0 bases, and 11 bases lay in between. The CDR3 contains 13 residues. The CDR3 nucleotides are TGTGCCAGCGGGGGCCAACCCTCCTACGAGCAGTACTTC. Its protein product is CASGGQPSYEQYF.

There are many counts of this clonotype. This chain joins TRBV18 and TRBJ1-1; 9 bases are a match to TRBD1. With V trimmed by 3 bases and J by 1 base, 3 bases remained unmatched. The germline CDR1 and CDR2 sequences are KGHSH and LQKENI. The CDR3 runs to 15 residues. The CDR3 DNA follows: TGTGCCAGCTCACCCCAGACAGGGGGGAACACTGAAGCTTTCTTT. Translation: CASSPQTGGNTEAFF.

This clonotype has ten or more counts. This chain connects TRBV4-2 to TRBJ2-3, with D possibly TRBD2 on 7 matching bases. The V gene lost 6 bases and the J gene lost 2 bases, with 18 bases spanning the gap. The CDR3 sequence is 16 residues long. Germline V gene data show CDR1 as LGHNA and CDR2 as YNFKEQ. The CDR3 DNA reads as TGTGCCAGCAGGGACGGCGGGGGCCTCCTCACAGATACGCAGTATTTT. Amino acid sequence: CASRDGGGLLTDTQYF.

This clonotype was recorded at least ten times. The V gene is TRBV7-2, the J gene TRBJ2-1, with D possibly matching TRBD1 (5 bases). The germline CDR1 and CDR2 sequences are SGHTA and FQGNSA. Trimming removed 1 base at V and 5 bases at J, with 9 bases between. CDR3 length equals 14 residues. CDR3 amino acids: CASSLGPGNNEQFF. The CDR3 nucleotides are TGTGCCAGCAGCTTAGGCCCAGGGAACAATGAGCAGTTCTTC. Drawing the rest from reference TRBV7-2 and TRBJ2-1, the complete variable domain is GAGVSQSPSNKVTEKGKDVELRCDPISGHTALYWYRQSLGQGLEFLIYFQGNSAPDKSGLPSDRFSAERTGGSVSTLTIQRTQQEDSAVYLCASSLGPGNNEQFFGPGTRLTVL.

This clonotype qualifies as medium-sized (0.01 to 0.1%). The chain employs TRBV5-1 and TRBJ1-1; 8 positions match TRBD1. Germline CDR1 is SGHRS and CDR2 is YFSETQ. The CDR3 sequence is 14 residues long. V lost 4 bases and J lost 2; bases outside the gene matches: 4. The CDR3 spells CASSTGQGNTEAFF. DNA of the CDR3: TGCGCCAGCAGCACCGGACAGGGTAACACTGAAGCTTTCTTT.

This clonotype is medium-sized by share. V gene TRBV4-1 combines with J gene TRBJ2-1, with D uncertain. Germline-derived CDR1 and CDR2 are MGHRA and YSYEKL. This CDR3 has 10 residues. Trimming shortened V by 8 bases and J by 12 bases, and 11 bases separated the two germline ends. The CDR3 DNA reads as TGCGCCAGCGGTGCCGTTAGGCAGTTCTTC. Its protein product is CASGAVRQFF.

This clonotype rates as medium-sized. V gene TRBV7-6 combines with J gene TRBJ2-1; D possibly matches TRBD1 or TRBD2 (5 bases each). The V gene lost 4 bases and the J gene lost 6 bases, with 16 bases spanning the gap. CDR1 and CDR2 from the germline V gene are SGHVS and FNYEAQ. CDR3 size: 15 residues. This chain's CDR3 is CASSSPGSGSNEQFF. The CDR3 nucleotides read TGTGCCAGCAGCTCACCAGGGTCGGGGAGCAATGAGCAGTTCTTC.

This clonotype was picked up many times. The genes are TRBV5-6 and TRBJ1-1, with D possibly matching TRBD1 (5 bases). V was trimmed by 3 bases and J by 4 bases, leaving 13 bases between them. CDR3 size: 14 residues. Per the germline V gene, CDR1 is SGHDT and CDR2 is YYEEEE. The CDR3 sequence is CASSSSGWGTEAFF. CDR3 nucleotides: TGTGCCAGCAGCTCCTCAGGGTGGGGCACTGAAGCTTTCTTT.

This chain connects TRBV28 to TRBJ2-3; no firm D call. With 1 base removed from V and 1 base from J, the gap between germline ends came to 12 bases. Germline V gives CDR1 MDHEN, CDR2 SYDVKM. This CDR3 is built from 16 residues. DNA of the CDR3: TGTGCCAGCAGTTTATTACTTGGCTCGGGCACAGATACGCAGTATTTT. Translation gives CASSLLLGSGTDTQYF.

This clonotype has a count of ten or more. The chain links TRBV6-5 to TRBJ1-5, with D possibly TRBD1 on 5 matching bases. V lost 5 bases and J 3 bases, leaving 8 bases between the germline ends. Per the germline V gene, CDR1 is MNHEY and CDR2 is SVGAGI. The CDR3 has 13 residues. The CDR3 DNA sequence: TGTGCCAGCAGTAAAGGGACCAATCAGCCCCAGCATTTT. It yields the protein CASSKGTNQPQHF.

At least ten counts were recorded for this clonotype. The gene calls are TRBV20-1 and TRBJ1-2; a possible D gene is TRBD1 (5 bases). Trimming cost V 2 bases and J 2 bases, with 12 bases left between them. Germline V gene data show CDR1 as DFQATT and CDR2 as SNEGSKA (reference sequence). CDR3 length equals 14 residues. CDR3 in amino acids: CSARTEGLNYGYTF. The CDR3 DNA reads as TGCAGTGCTAGAACCGAGGGACTGAACTATGGCTACACCTTC.

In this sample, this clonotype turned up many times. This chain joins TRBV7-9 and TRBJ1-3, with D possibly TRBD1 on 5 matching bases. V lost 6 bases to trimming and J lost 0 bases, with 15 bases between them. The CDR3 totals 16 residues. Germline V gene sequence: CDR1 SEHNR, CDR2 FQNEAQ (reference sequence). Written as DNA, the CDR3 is TGTGCCAGCAGTCTGCAGGCGACAGCCTCTGGAAACACCATATATTTT. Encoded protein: CASSLQATASGNTIYF. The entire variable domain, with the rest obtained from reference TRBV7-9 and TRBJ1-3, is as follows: DTGVSQNPRHKITKRGQNVTFRCDPISEHNRLYWYRQTLGQGPEFLTYFQNEAQLEKSRLLSDRFSAERPKGSFSTLEIQRTEQGDSAMYLCASSLQATASGNTIYFGEGSWLTVV.

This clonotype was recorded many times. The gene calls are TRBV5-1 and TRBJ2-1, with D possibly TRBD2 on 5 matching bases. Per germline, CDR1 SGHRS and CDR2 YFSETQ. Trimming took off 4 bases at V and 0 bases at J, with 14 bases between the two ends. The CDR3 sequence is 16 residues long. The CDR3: CASSLGPGSSYNEQFF. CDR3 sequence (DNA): TGCGCCAGCAGCCTCGGCCCGGGGAGCTCCTACAATGAGCAGTTCTTC.

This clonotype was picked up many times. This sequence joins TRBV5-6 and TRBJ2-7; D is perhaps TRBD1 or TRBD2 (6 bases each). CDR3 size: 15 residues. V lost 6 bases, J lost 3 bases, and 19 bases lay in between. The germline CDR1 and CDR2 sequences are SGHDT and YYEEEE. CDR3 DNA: TGTGCCAGCACCTCGGAGGGGGGATTGGACTACGAGCAGTACTTC. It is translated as CASTSEGGLDYEQYF.

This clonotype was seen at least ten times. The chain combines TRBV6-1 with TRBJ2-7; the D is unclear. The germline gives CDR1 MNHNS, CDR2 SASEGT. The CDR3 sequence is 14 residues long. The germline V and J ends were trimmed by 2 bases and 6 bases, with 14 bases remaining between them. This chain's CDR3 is CASSESPFLVEQYF. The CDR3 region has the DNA TGTGCCAGCAGTGAATCTCCGTTCCTGGTCGAGCAGTACTTC.

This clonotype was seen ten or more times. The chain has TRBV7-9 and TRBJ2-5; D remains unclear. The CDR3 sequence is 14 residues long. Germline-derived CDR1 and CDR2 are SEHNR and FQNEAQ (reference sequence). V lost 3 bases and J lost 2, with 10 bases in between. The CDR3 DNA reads TGTGCCAGCAGCTTTTCTTCCGGGCAAGAGACCCAGTACTTC. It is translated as CASSFSSGQETQYF.

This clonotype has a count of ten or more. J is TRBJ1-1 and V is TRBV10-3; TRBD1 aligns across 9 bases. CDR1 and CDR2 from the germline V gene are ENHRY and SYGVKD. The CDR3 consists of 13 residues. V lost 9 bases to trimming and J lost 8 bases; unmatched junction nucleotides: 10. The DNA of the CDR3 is TGTGCCATTTCCGGGACAGGGCTCATGGAAGCTTTCTTT. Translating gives CAISGTGLMEAFF.

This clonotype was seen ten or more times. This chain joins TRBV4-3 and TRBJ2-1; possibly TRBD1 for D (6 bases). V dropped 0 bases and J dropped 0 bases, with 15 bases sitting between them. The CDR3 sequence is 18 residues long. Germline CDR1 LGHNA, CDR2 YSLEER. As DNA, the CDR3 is TGCGCCAGCAGCCAAGATCCGAGGGGGACGAGCTCCTACAATGAGCAGTTCTTC. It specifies CASSQDPRGTSSYNEQFF.